This T cell receptor (beta chain) was retrieved from a study of PD-L1 blockade in urothelial cancer. Study summary: Atezolizumab (1,200 mg intravenously every 3 weeks) began in the mid-2010s for patients. Blood underwent analysis 3 weeks (second dose) and 6 weeks after treatment began.

There are 15 residues in the CDR3. From germline, CDR1 is SGHRS and CDR2 YFSETQ. The J segment lost 8 bases and the V segment lost 2 bases, leaving 9 bases of the junction unmatched. TCRdb's copy holds only in-frame clones and misses some; the assay was immunoSEQ multiplex PCR. The top ten clones hold over 13% of a sample with about 43,000 clones, 83% of them seen once. Time point here: peripheral blood 6 weeks after treatment start. Diagnoses among patients were locally advanced or metastatic urothelial carcinoma. Sequencing used PBMCs, obtained around atezolizumab (anti-PD-L1) treatment. This receptor was identified in a man aged 55 to 70 with urothelial cancer. This sequence joins TRBV5-1 and TRBJ2-1; 8 positions agree with TRBD2. The CDR3 coding sequence is TGCGCCAGCAGCTTATCCGGGGGGGCCTCGGATGAGCAGTTCTTC. This sequence encodes CASSLSGGASDEQFF. The variable domain in full, completed from reference TRBV5-1 and TRBJ2-1, reads KAGVTQTPRYLIKTRGQQVTLSCSPISGHRSVSWYQQTPGQGLQFLFEYFSETQRNKGNFPGRFSGRQFSNSRSEMNVSTLELGDSALYLCASSLSGGASDEQFFGPGTRLTVL.